The 16 T cell receptor beta chains given below trace back to one sample, sequenced in a study of blood T cells in healthy people across ages. For the second PCR, which ran for 7 to 11 cycles, a sample-barcoded 5' primer and a J-beta primer mix were used. From the 5' RACE reads, TCRdb called clonotypes with MiXCR, one entry per CDR3 protein. The sample lists roughly 2 million distinct CDR3 sequences, less than 50% occurring once. The sequencing input was blood. Receptor source: a woman between 40 and 55 years old in good health.

This clonotype was found a few times. The rearrangement uses TRBV6-1 and TRBJ2-6; the D gene is possibly TRBD1 (6 bases). Trimming left V 3 bases short and J 1 base short, with 19 bases between. Germline CDR1 and CDR2: MNHNS and SASEGT. The CDR3 covers 19 residues. In DNA form, the CDR3 reads TGTGCCAGCAGTGATCGTTTGCAGGGGTTCCGTTCTGGGGCCAACGTCCTGACTTTC. It yields the protein CASSDRLQGFRSGANVLTF.

V gene TRBV6-5 combines with J gene TRBJ2-5; 9 positions agree with TRBD1. V shed 2 bases, J shed 4 bases, and the junction held 5 bases outside the gene matches. The length of the CDR3 is 15 residues. Per the germline V gene, CDR1 is MNHEY and CDR2 is SVGAGI. The CDR3: CASSYTDRGVETQYF. CDR3 DNA sequence: TGTGCCAGCAGTTACACGGACAGGGGAGTAGAGACCCAGTACTTC.

In this sample, this clonotype turned up a few times. This sequence joins TRBV12-3 or TRBV12-4 and TRBJ2-3; D not resolved. Trimming removed 6 bases at V and 4 bases at J, with 14 bases between. CDR3 length equals 14 residues. CDR3 sequence: CASSLQPLADTQYF. Written as DNA, the CDR3 is TGTGCCAGCAGCCTGCAGCCCCTTGCAGATACGCAGTATTTT.

The chain joins TRBV20-1 to TRBJ2-7; 7 nucleotides align to TRBD1. CDR1 and CDR2 (germline): DFQATT, SNEGSKA (reference sequence). The CDR3 spans 13 residues. Unmatched junction bases numbered 9, after V lost 5 bases and J lost 5 bases. CDR3 sequence reads: CSALDREFHEQYF. Here the CDR3 DNA reads TGCAGTGCTCTCGACAGGGAGTTCCACGAGCAGTACTTC.

V and J are TRBV5-6 and TRBJ2-4; TRBD1 aligns across 10 bases. The end of the DNA is better explained by TRBJ2-7, so the J call may be wrong. Germline loops: CDR1 SGHDT, CDR2 YYEEEE. The CDR3 spans 16 residues. In DNA form, the CDR3 reads TGTGCCAGCAGCCCTTTGGGAGGGACAGGGGAGTACGAGCAGTACTTC. It is translated as CASSPLGGTGEYEQYF.

The CDR3, as DNA: TGTGCCACCAGCAGAATACTAGGGGCAGGGAGGGACAATGAGCAGTTCTTC. Its protein product is CATSRILGAGRDNEQFF. The genes are TRBV15 and TRBJ2-1; 7 bases fit TRBD2. Per germline, CDR1 LNHNV and CDR2 YYDKDF (reference sequence). This CDR3 has 17 amino acids. V lost 2 bases to trimming and J lost 5 bases; unmatched junction nucleotides: 12.

The table lists this clonotype with a few counts. This chain joins TRBV12-3 or TRBV12-4 and TRBJ2-5; D may be TRBD1 (7 bases). V lost 0 bases and J lost 5, with 16 bases in between. There are 16 residues in the CDR3. CDR3 in amino acids: CASSLALGAGGETQYF. The CDR3 DNA reads as TGTGCCAGCAGTTTAGCTTTGGGTGCAGGGGGGGAGACCCAGTACTTC.

The CDR3 protein is CATSRDIGQGRSYEQYF. In DNA, the CDR3 is TGTGCCACCAGCAGAGATATCGGACAGGGTAGGTCCTACGAGCAGTACTTC. The chain carries TRBV15 and TRBJ2-7; TRBD1 matches at 8 bases. Germline lookup yields CDR1 LNHNV and CDR2 YYDKDF (reference sequence). The CDR3 covers 17 residues. Trimming at V came to 0 bases and at J to 1 base, leaving 8 bases not matched to a gene.

The rearrangement joins TRBV27 to TRBJ1-2; 11 positions agree with TRBD1. In germline, CDR1 is MNHEY, CDR2 SMNVEV (reference sequence). The CDR3 extends over 13 amino acids. Unmatched junction bases numbered 4, after V lost 3 bases and J lost 10 bases. CDR3 DNA sequence: TGTGCCAGCAGTTTCCGGACAGGGGGCATCTACACCTTC. Protein sequence: CASSFRTGGIYTF.

A few counts support this clonotype. V and J are TRBV20-1 and TRBJ2-7; D is unresolved. The J call may be incorrect, as the DNA end agrees better with TRBJ2-5. Germline values: CDR1 DFQATT, CDR2 SNEGSKA (reference sequence). The CDR3 loop spans 11 amino acids. The CDR3 loop reads CSAKTGETQYF. The CDR3 region has the DNA TGCAGTGCTAAGACTGGGGAGACCCAGTACTTC.

The chain couples TRBV14 to TRBJ2-7; D might be TRBD2 (5 bases). Trimming took 4 bases from V and 3 from J, leaving 13 bases between them. Germline CDR1 is SGHDN and CDR2 is FVKESK. The CDR3 runs to 14 residues. In nucleotides, the CDR3 is TGTGCCAGCAGCCCAATCACGGGATACTACGAGCAGTACTTC. Translating gives CASSPITGYYEQYF.

Remarks on this clonotype: The junction does not match germline at one end; this may be a read error. The CDR3 reads CASNPAGGGHNEQFF. DNA for the CDR3: TGTGCCAGTAATCCAGCGGGAGGAGGGCACAATGAACAGTTCTTC. V and J are TRBV19 and TRBJ2-1; 9 bases are a match to TRBD2. CDR1 LNHDA and CDR2 SQIVND come from the germline V gene (reference sequence). The CDR3 loop spans 15 amino acids.

The chain joins TRBV7-2 to TRBJ1-2; D is perhaps TRBD1 (6 bases). The CDR3 consists of 14 residues. Germline V gene lookup returns CDR1 SGHTA and CDR2 FQGNSA. V lost 5 bases, J lost 8 bases, and 18 bases lay in between. Written as DNA, the CDR3 is TGTGCCAGCAGCCCACGGGTGGGGGCAACCGGCTACACCTTC. The encoded protein is CASSPRVGATGYTF.

This chain joins TRBV19 and TRBJ2-4; no clear D gene. Germline values: CDR1 LNHDA, CDR2 SQIVND (reference sequence). The CDR3 contains 12 residues. Trimming cost V 5 bases and J 5 bases, with 7 bases left between them. The CDR3 DNA sequence: TGTGCCAGTAGTCCGACCCAAAACATTCAGTACTTC. Translating gives CASSPTQNIQYF.

The V and J genes are TRBV20-1 and TRBJ2-1, with 11 bases fitting TRBD2. The germline V gene has CDR1 DFQATT and CDR2 SNEGSKA (reference sequence). The CDR3 length is 14 residues. J was trimmed by 4 bases and V by 5 bases; bases with no gene match: 4. This chain's CDR3 is CSAYSGGVYNEQFF. The DNA for the CDR3 is TGCAGTGCTTATAGCGGGGGGGTTTACAATGAGCAGTTCTTC.

The rearrangement links TRBV28 to TRBJ2-3; D is unclear. This CDR3 is 14 amino acids long. The V end was cut by 8 bases, the J end by 0 bases, with 12 bases between. CDR1 is MDHEN, CDR2 SYDVKM, per germline. CDR3 DNA sequence: TGTGCCAGCGGCCCCCTTTCTAGCACAGATACGCAGTATTTT. It is translated as CASGPLSSTDTQYF.